The source of this T cell receptor (beta chain) is a study of human T cells and chemical hapten exposure. Study-level background: Sensitization used 2% DPC on roughly 2 cm by roughly 2 cm upper inner arm skin.

Germline V gene sequence: CDR1 MNHEY, CDR2 SMNVEV (reference sequence). Trimming removed 3 bases at V and 2 bases at J, with 8 bases between. This CDR3 comprises 15 residues. It was the library that attached unique molecular identifiers to individual cDNA molecules. TCRdb processed the RACE reads anew with MiXCR; each CDR3 protein has one entry. In the table there are 150,000 to 200,000 distinct CDR3 sequences, around 22% of which are singletons. Specified time point: patch test 1, 2 weeks after DPC sensitization. Sample treatment: therapeutic diphenylcyclopropenone sensitization with weekly scalp DPC. Donors were 18 to 70-year-old alopecia patients suitable for DPC. It was from unfractionated whole blood that total RNA was extracted.

The chain links TRBV27 to TRBJ2-6; D is possibly TRBD2 (6 bases). Specimen: whole blood, collected in connection with sensitization to the hapten diphenylcyclopropenone (DPC). The clonotype comes from a woman aged 45-60 years with alopecia areata. Some clones in this sample may be carry-over from other donors' samples. CDR3 bases: TGTGCCAGCAGTTTTGGGGGGACTGGGGCCAACGTCCTGACTTTC. Its translation: CASSFGGTGANVLTF.